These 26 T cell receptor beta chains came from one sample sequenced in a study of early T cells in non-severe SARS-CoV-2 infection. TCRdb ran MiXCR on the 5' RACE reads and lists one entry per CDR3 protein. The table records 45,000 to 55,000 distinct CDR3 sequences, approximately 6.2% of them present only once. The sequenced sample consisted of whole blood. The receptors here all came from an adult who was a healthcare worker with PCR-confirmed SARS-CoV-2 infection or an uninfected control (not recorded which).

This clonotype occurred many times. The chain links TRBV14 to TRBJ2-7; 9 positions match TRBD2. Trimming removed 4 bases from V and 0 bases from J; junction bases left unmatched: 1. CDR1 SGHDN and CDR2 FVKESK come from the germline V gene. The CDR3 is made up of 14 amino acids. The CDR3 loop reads CASSLAGVSYEQYF. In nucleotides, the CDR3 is TGTGCCAGCAGCCTAGCGGGGGTCTCCTACGAGCAGTACTTC.

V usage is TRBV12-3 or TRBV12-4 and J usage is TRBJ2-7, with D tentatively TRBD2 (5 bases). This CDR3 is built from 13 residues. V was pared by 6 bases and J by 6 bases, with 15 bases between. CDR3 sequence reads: CASSQVSEGEQYF. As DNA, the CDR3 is TGTGCCAGCAGCCAGGTTTCCGAGGGCGAGCAGTACTTC.

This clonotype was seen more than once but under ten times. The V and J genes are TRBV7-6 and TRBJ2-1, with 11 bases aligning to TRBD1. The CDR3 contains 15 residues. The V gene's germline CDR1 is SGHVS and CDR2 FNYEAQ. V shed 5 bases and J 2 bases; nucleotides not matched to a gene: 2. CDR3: CASSPDRGPYNEQFF. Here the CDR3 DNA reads TGTGCCAGCAGCCCGGACAGGGGGCCCTACAATGAGCAGTTCTTC.

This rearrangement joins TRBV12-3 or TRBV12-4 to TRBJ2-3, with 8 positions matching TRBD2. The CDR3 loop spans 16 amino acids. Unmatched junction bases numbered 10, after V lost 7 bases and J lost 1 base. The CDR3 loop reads CASNAWRGVGTDTQYF. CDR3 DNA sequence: TGTGCCAGCAACGCGTGGCGGGGGGTGGGCACAGATACGCAGTATTTT.

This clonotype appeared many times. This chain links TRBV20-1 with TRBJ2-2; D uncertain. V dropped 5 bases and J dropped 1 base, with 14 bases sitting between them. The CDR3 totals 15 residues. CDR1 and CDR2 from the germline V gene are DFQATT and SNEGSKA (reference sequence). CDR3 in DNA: TGCAGTGCTGGGTCCTATGGATTGAACACCGGGGAGCTGTTTTTT. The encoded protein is CSAGSYGLNTGELFF.

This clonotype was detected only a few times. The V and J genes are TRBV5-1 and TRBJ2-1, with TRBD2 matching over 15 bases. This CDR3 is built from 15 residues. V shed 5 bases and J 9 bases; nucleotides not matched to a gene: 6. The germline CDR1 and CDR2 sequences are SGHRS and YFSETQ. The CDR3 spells CASRPGLAGGFEQFF. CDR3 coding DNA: TGCGCCAGCAGACCGGGACTAGCGGGGGGCTTTGAGCAGTTCTTC.

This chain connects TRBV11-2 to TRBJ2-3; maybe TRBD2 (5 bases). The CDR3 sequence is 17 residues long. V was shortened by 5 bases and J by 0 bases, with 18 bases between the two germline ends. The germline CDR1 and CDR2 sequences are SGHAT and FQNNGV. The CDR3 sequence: CASSRGSIFSSTDTQYF. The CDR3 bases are TGTGCCAGCAGCCGGGGTAGCATCTTTTCTAGCACAGATACGCAGTATTTT.

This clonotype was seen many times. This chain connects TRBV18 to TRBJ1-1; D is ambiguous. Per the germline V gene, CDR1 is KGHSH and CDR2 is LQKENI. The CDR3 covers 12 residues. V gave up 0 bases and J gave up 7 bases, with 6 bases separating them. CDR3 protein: CASSPPGIEAFF. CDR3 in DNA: TGTGCCAGCTCACCACCCGGAATTGAAGCTTTCTTT.

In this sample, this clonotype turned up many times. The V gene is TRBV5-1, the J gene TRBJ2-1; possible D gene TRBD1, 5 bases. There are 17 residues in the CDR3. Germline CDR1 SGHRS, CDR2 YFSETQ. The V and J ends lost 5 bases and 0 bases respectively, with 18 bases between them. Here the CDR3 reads CASRKKDIPSSYNEQFF. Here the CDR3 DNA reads TGCGCCAGCAGGAAGAAGGACATTCCTAGCTCCTACAATGAGCAGTTCTTC.

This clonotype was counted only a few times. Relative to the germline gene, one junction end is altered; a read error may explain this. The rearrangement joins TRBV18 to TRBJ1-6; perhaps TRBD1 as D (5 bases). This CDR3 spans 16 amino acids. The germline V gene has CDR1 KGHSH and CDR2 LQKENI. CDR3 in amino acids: CASSQKGNPYNSPLHF. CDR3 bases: TGTGCCAGCTCACAAAAGGGGAACCCCTATAATTCACCCCTCCATTTT.

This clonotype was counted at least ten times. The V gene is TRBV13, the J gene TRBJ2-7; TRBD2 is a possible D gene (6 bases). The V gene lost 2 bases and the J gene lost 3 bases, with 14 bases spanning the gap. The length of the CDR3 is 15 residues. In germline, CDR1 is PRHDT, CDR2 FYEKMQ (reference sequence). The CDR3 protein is CASSLRDSWDYEQYF. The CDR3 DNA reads TGTGCCAGCAGCTTACGGGACTCATGGGACTACGAGCAGTACTTC.

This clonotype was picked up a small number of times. For the CDR3, the DNA is TGTGCCAGCAGCCTCCTAGACGGGCCCCAGCATTTT. Its protein product is CASSLLDGPQHF. The chain uses TRBV3-1 and TRBJ1-5; D remains ambiguous. Germline-derived CDR1 and CDR2 are LGHDT and YNNKEL (reference sequence). V was cut by 4 bases and J by 9 bases, with 10 bases left in between. CDR3 length: 12 residues.

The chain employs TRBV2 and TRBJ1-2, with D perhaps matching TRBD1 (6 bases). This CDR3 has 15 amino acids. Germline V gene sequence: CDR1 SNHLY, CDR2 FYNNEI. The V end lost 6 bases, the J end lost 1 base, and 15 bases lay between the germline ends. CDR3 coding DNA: TGTGCCAGCAGCGCGGACAGCTGGATTAACTATGGCTACACCTTC. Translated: CASSADSWINYGYTF.

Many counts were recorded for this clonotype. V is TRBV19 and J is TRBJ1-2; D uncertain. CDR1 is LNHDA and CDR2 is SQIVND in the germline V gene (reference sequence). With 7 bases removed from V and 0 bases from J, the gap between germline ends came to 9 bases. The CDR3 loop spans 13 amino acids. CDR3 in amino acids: CASTPRTNYGYTF. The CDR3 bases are TGTGCCAGTACTCCCAGGACTAACTATGGCTACACCTTC.

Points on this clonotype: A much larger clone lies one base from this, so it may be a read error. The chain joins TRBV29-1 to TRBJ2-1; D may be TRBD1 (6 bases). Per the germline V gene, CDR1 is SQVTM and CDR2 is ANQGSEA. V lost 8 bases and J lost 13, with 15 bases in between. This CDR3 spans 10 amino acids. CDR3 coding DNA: TGCAGCATAAACAGGGATGGACAGTTCTTC. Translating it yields CSINRDGQFF.

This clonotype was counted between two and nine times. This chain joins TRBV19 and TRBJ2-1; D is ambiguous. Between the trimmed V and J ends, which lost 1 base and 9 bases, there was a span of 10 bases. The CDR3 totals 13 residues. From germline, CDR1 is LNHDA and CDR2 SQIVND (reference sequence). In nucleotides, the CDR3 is TGTGCCAGTAGTATAGCTCTAGTCCGTGAGCAGTTCTTC. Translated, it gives CASSIALVREQFF. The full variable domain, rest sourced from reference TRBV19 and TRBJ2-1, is DGGITQSPKYLFRKEGQNVTLSCEQNLNHDAMYWYRQDPGQGLRLIYYSQIVNDFQKGDIAEGYSVSREKKESFPLTVTSAQKNPTAFYLCASSIALVREQFFGPGTRLTVL.

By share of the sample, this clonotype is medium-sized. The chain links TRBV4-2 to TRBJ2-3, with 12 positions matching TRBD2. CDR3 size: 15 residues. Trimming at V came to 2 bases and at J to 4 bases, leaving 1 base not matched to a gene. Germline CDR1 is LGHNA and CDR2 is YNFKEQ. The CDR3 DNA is TGTGCCAGCAGCCAACTAGCGGGGGGGCCAGATACGCAGTATTTT. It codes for CASSQLAGGPDTQYF.

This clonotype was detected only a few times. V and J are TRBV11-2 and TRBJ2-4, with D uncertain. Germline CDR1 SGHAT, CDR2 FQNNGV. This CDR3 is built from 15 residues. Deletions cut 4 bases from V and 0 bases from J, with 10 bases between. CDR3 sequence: CASSSLRLAKNIQYF. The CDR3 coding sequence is TGTGCCAGCAGCTCCCTGAGGCTAGCCAAAAACATTCAGTACTTC. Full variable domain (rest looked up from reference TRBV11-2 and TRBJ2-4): EAGVAQSPRYKIIEKRQSVAFWCNPISGHATLYWYQQILGQGPKLLIQFQNNGVVDDSQLPKDRFSAERLKGVDSTLKIQPAKLEDSAVYLCASSSLRLAKNIQYFGAGTRLSVL.

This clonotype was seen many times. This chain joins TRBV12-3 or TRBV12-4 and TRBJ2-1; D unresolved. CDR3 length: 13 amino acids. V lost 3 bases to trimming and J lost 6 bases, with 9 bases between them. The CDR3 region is CASSFASFNEQFF. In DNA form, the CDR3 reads TGTGCCAGCAGTTTTGCTAGTTTCAATGAGCAGTTCTTC.

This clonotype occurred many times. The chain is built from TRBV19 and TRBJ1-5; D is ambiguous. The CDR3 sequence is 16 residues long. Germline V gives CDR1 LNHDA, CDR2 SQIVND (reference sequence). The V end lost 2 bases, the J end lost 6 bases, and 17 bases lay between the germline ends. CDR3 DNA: TGTGCCAGTAGTATAACGCGCAGACGGTCCAGTCAGCCCCAGCATTTT. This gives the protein CASSITRRRSSQPQHF.

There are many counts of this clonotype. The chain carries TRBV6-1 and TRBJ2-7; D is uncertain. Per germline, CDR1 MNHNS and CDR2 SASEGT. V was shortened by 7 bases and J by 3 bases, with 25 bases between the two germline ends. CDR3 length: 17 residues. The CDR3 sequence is CASIFVVSRPAYYEQYF. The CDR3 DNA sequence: TGTGCCAGCATATTCGTTGTCTCGAGACCCGCGTACTACGAGCAGTACTTC.

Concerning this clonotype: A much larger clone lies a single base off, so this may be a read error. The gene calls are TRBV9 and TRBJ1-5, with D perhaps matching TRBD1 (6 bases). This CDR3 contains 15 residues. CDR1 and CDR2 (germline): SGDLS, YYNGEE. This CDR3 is CASGVDQGSNQPQHF. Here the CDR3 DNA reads TGTGCCAGCGGCGTAGATCAGGGGAGCAATCAGCCCCAGCATTTT.

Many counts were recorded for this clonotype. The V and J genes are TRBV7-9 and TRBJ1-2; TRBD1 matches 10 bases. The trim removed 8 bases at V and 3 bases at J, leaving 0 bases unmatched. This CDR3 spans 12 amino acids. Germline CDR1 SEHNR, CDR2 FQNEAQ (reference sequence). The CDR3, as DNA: TGTGCCAGCGGGACAGGGGACTATGGCTACACCTTC. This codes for CASGTGDYGYTF.

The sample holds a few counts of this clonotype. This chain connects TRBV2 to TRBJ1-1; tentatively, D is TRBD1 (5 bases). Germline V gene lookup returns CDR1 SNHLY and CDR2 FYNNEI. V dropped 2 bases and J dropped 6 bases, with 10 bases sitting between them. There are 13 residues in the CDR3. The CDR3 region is CASSERKGSEAFF. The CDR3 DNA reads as TGTGCCAGCAGTGAAAGGAAGGGGTCTGAAGCTTTCTTT. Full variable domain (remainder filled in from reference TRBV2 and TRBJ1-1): EPEVTQTPSHQVTQMGQEVILRCVPISNHLYFYWYRQILGQKVEFLVSFYNNEISEKSEIFDDQFSVERPDGSNFTLKIRSTKLEDSAMYFCASSERKGSEAFFGQGTRLTVV.

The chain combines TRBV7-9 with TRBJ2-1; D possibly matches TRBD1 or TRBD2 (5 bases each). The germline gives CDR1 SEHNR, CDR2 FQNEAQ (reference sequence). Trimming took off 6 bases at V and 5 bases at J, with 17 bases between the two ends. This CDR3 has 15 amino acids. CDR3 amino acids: CASRPSLGTNNEQFF. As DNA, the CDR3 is TGTGCCAGCAGGCCGAGCCTGGGGACGAACAATGAGCAGTTCTTC.

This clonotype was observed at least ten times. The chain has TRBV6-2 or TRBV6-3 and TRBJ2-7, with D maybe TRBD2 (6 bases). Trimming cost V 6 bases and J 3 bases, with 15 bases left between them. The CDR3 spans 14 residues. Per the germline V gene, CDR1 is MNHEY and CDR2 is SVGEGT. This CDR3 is CASSLNQAGYEQYF. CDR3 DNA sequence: TGTGCCAGCAGCCTCAACCAAGCGGGCTACGAGCAGTACTTC.